The sequence of this T cell receptor beta chain was determined in a study of PD-L1 blockade in urothelial cancer. Method: immunoSEQ multiplex PCR; TCRdb's copy keeps in-frame clones and lacks some. This sample yields 50,000 or so clones, of which around 85% are seen a single time; approximately 2% belongs to the top ten. Trimming took 7 bases from V and 5 from J, leaving 24 bases between them. The CDR3 sequence is 15 residues long. CDR1 is SQVTM, CDR2 ANQGSEA, per germline. Time point indicated: peripheral blood 6 weeks after treatment start. The chain joins TRBV29-1 to TRBJ2-7; D is possibly TRBD1 (6 bases). Specimen: PBMCs, collected around atezolizumab (anti-PD-L1) treatment. The clonotype was recovered from a man aged 50 or older with urothelial cancer. The CDR3 protein is CSAQTGRTSGHEQYF. The CDR3 DNA sequence: TGCAGCGCTCAGACAGGACGTACCTCGGGACACGAGCAGTACTTC.